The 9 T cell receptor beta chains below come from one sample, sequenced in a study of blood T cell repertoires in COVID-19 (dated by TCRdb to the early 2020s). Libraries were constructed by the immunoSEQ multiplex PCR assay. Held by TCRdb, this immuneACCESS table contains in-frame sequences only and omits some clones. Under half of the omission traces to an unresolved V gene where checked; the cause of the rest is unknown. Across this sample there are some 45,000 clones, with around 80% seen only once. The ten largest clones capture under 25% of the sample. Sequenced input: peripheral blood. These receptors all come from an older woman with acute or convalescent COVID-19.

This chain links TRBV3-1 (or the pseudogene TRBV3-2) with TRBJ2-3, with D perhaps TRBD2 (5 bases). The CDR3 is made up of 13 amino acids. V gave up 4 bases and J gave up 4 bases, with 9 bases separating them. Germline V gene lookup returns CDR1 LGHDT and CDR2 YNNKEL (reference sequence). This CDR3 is CASSRTRADTQYF. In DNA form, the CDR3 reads TGTGCCAGCAGCCGTACTAGAGCAGATACGCAGTATTTT.

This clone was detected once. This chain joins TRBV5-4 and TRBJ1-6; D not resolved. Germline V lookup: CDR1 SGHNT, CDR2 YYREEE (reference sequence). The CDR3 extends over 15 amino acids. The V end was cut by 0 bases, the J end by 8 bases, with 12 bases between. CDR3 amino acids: CASSLGRVSDSPLHF. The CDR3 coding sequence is TGTGCCAGCAGCTTGGGGCGGGTGAGTGATTCACCCCTCCACTTT.

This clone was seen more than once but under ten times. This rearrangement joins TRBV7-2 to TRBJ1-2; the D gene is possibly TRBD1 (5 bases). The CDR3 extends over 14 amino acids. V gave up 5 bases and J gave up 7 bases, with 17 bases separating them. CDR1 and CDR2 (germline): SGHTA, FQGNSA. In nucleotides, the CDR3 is TGTGCCAGCAGCCTAACTACAGGATCTGGTGGCTACACCTTC. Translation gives CASSLTTGSGGYTF.

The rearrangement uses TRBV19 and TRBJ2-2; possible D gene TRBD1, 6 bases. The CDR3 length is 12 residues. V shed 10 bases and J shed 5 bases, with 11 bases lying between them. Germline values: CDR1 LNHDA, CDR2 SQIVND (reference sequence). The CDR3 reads CATRTGTGELFF. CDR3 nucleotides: TGTGCCACACGAACAGGGACCGGGGAGCTGTTTTTT.

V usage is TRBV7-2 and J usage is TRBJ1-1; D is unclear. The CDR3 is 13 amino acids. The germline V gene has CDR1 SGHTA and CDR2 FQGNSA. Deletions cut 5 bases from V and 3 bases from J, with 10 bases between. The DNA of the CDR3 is TGTGCCAGCAGCCGGAGGGTAGACACTGAAGCTTTCTTT. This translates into CASSRRVDTEAFF.

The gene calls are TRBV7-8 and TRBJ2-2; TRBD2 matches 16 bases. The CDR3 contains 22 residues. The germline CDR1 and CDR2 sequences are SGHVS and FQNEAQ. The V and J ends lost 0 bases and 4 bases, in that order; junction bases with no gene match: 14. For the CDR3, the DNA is TGTGCCAGCAGCTTAGCGCGGGTCCCGGGACTAGCGGGGGGGCCGGGCACCGGGGAGCTGTTTTTT. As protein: CASSLARVPGLAGGPGTGELFF.

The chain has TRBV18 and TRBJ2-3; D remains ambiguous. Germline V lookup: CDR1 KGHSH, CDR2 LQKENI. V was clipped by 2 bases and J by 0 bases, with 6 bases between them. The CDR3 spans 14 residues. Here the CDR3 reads CASSPSSSTDTQYF. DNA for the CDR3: TGTGCCAGCTCACCATCCTCTAGCACAGATACGCAGTATTTT.

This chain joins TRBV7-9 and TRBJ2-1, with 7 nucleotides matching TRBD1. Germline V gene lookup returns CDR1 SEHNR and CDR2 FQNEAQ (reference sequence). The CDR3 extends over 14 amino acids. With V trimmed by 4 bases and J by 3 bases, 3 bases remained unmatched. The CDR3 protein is CASSYRDSYNEQFF. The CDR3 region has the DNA TGTGCCAGCAGCTACCGGGACAGCTACAATGAGCAGTTCTTC. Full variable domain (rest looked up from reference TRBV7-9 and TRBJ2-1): DTGVSQNPRHKITKRGQNVTFRCDPISEHNRLYWYRQTLGQGPEFLTYFQNEAQLEKSRLLSDRFSAERPKGSFSTLEIQRTEQGDSAMYLCASSYRDSYNEQFFGPGTRLTVL.

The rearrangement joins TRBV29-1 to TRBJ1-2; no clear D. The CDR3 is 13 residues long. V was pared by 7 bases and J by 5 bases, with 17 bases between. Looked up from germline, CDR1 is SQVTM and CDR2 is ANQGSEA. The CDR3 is CSAVVQDPYGYTF. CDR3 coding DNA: TGCAGCGCAGTAGTCCAGGATCCATATGGCTACACCTTC.